The clone carrying this T cell receptor beta chain came up once. V gave up 3 bases and J gave up 13 bases; unmatched junction bases: 7. The CDR3 length is 12 residues. The germline V gene encodes CDR1 SGDLS and CDR2 YYNGEE. Produced via immunoSEQ multiplex PCR; TCRdb's table is partial and in-frame only. In the table there are 35,000 to 45,000 clones, 70% to 90% of which are singletons. This record belongs to a study of T cell changes during pregnancy in multiple sclerosis. Specimen: CD4+ T cells from peripheral blood mononuclear cells, collected before pregnancy. The chain recombines TRBV9 with TRBJ1-2; the match to TRBD1 covers 9 bases. This clonotype originated in a female donor with multiple sclerosis, enrolled in a pregnancy study. The CDR3 reads CASSGGQGSITF. The CDR3 DNA follows: TGTGCCAGCAGCGGAGGACAGGGGTCGATCACCTTC.